The 5 T cell receptor beta chains below were found in one sample sequenced in a study of beta chain features in type 1 diabetes. As every portion of the isolated RNA was reverse transcribed, the sequencing read expressed TCRB transcripts. Clones were read by immunoSEQ multiplex PCR, and TCRdb kept only the in-frame ones, dropping some. Counted here are tens of thousands of clones, 30% to 35% occurring once; the ten biggest clones make up about 0.5%. Sample: stem cell memory CD4+ T cells from blood. These receptor sequences come from a woman younger than 30 in good health.

V usage is TRBV1 and J usage is TRBJ2-5; the table's D call, TRBD2, has no DNA check behind it. TRBV1 is marked as a pseudogene. This CDR3 region has 17 residues. The CDR3 sequence: CTSSHASSGTNQETQYF. CDR3 nucleotide sequence: TGCACCAGCAGCCACGCGAGTTCCGGGACTAATCAAGAGACCCAGTACTTC.

J is TRBJ1-2 and V is TRBV2, with 7 positions matching TRBD1. The CDR3 length is 12 residues. V shed 8 bases and J 8 bases; nucleotides not matched to a gene: 8. CDR1 and CDR2 from the germline V gene are SNHLY and FYNNEI. CDR3 sequence (DNA): TGTGCCAGCTGGACAGGTACTAGAGGCTACACCTTC. This codes for CASWTGTRGYTF.

This clone has more than one count but fewer than ten. The rearrangement uses TRBV7-9 and TRBJ1-2; D call uncertain. With 1 base removed from V and 8 bases from J, the gap between germline ends came to 14 bases. The CDR3 has 14 amino acids. The V gene's germline CDR1 is SEHNR and CDR2 FQNEAQ (reference sequence). CDR3: CASSLESAGRGYTF. The CDR3 DNA reads as TGTGCCAGCAGCTTAGAATCGGCGGGTAGGGGCTACACCTTC.

Only a few counts were recorded for this clone. This chain uses TRBV7-6 with TRBJ2-7; possible D gene TRBD2, 5 bases. Germline CDR1 reads SGHVS; CDR2 reads FNYEAQ. The germline V and J ends were trimmed by 2 bases and 0 bases, with 8 bases remaining between them. The CDR3 contains 14 residues. The CDR3 protein is CASSLTGNSYEQYF. The CDR3 nucleotides are TGTGCCAGCAGCTTAACGGGGAACTCCTACGAGCAGTACTTC.

The chain joins TRBV7-2 to TRBJ2-7, with 7 bases that match TRBD2. This CDR3 region has 16 residues. Germline CDR1 SGHTA, CDR2 FQGNSA. V lost 1 base and J lost 3; bases outside the gene matches: 9. CDR3 in DNA: TGTGCCAGCAGCTTAGTTGGCGGGACGGGGGGCTACGAGCAGTACTTC. It is translated as CASSLVGGTGGYEQYF.